A selection of T cell receptor beta chains follows, all from one sample in a study of blood T cell repertoires in COVID-19. Produced via immunoSEQ multiplex PCR; TCRdb's table is partial and in-frame only. The repertoire holds a few hundred thousand clones, with over 75% as singletons. Source material: PBMCs or T cells enriched from blood (not recorded which). These receptors originate from a woman between 40 and 55 years old who had recovered from COVID-19. Each CDR3 is given with its conserved first and last residue. A D gene is named only where the DNA matches it firmly. Some rows mark clone size as missing; the rest say once, few, many or name a class of expanded clone.

>TRBV4-1|.|TRBJ1-1|once
CASSPREGKVDTEAFF
TGCGCCAGCAGCCCCAGGGAAGGAAAAGTGGACACTGAAGCTTTCTTT
>TRBV3-1/TRBV3-2|TRBD1|TRBJ1-3|many
CASSHGQGYTIYF
TGTGCCAGCAGCCACGGACAGGGATACACCATATATTTT
>TRBV7-8|TRBD1|TRBJ2-5|.
CASSLPRQGGETQYF
TGTGCCAGCAGCTTACCCCGACAGGGTGGTGAGACCCAGTACTTC
>TRBV7-2|.|TRBJ1-5|.
CASSPSGGGGRLSNQPQHF
TGTGCCAGCAGCCCGAGTGGCGGCGGGGGCAGGCTAAGCAATCAGCCCCAGCATTTT
>TRBV24-1|TRBD1|TRBJ2-5|.
CATQGAETQYF
TGTGCCACACAGGGGGCGGAGACCCAGTACTTC
>TRBV28|TRBD1|TRBJ1-2|.
CASSTGAKGYTF
TGTGCCAGCAGTACAGGGGCGAAGGGCTACACCTTC
>TRBV3-1/TRBV3-2|.|TRBJ1-3|.
CASSSLEGGSSGNTIYF
TGTGCCAGCAGCTCCCTGGAAGGGGGAAGCTCTGGAAACACCATATATTTT
>TRBV7-9|TRBD2|TRBJ2-1|.
CASSLGREAYQFF
TGTGCCAGCAGCTTAGGGCGGGAGGCCTATCAGTTCTTC
>TRBV9|.|TRBJ1-5|.
CASSVEGSNQPQHF
TGTGCCAGCAGCGTAGAGGGGAGCAATCAGCCCCAGCATTTT
>TRBV4-1|.|TRBJ2-2|once
CASSQAGELFF
TGCGCCAGCAGCCAAGCGGGGGAGCTGTTTTTT
>TRBV5-4|.|TRBJ2-2|.
CASSPTPQGTGELFF
TGTGCCAGCAGCCCGACCCCCCAGGGCACCGGGGAGCTGTTTTTT